This is a list of T cell receptor beta chains from one sample in a study of T cell changes during pregnancy in multiple sclerosis. The protocol was immunoSEQ multiplex PCR, while the TCRdb copy is restricted to in-frame clones and leaves out a portion. The sample has more than 80,000 clones, roughly 96% seen once. The sequencing used peripheral blood, collected in the second trimester of pregnancy. These receptors were obtained from a female donor with multiple sclerosis, enrolled in a pregnancy study. Each CDR3 is given with its conserved first and last residue. A D gene is named only where the DNA matches it firmly. The listing skips clone size in some rows; elsewhere it reads once, few, many or a size class.

clone size	D gene	V gene	J gene	CDR3 DNA	CDR3 protein
-	TRBD1	TRBV18	TRBJ2-1	TGTGCCAGCTCACCATCGACAGGGAGATACAATGAGCAGTTCTTC	CASSPSTGRYNEQFF
-	TRBD2	TRBV4-1	TRBJ2-7	TGCGCCAGCAGCTATCGGACTAGCGGGAGCAACTACGAGCAGTACTTC	CASSYRTSGSNYEQYF
-	-	TRBV30	TRBJ1-5	TGTGCCTGGACCTTAGGGGGGGCACTACAGCCCCAGCATTTT	CAWTLGGALQPQHF
-	TRBD2	TRBV11-2	TRBJ2-2	TGTGCCAGCAGCCCACCTGGGACTAGCAGGACCGGGGAGCTGTTTTTT	CASSPPGTSRTGELFF
-	TRBD2	TRBV6-5	TRBJ2-1	TGTGCCAGCAGTGCCGGGACTAGAAGCTACAATGAGCAGTTCTTC	CASSAGTRSYNEQFF
once	-	TRBV2	TRBJ1-2	TGTGCCAGCAGTGAAGACAGCTATGGCTACACCTTC	CASSEDSYGYTF
-	-	TRBV9	TRBJ1-2	TGTGCCAGCAGCATCCCAGGGGTTAAGCCTAACTATGGCTACACCTTC	CASSIPGVKPNYGYTF
-	-	TRBV30	TRBJ2-6	TGTGCCTGGAAATATGGGGCCAACGTCCTGACTTTC	CAWKYGANVLTF
-	-	TRBV20-1	TRBJ1-2	TGCAGTGCTAGCCGGGGGAGGGGCTACACCTTC	CSASRGRGYTF
-	TRBD2	TRBV18	TRBJ2-1	TGTGCCAGCTCACCAGCCCTAGCGGGAGAGAGTGAGCAGTTCTTC	CASSPALAGESEQFF
-	-	TRBV5-8	TRBJ2-1	TGTGCCAGCCTACTTTCCACCTCCTCCTACAATGAGCAGTTCTTC	CASLLSTSSYNEQFF
-	TRBD1	TRBV7-6	TRBJ2-7	TGTGCCAGCAGCTTCACGGACAGGGGCTACGAGCAGTACTTC	CASSFTDRGYEQYF
-	-	TRBV12-5	TRBJ1-1	TGTGCTAGTGGTTTTTCCCTCCCGAGGGTGCACACTGAAGCTTTCTTT	CASGFSLPRVHTEAFF
-	TRBD1	TRBV4-3	TRBJ1-5	TGCGCCAGCAGCCAAGACATGACAGGGAAGGGGCCCCAGCATTTT	CASSQDMTGKGPQHF
-	-	TRBV7-9	TRBJ1-4	TGTGCCAGCAGCCCGAATTATGGGGGCAAGAATGAAAAACTGTTTTTT	CASSPNYGGKNEKLFF
-	-	TRBV6-1	TRBJ1-1	TGTGCCAGCAGTGAATCCCCGACTATGAACACTGAAGCTTTCTTT	CASSESPTMNTEAFF
-	TRBD1	TRBV27	TRBJ2-5	TGTGCCAGCAGTACAACCGGGACAGAAGAGACCCAGTACTTC	CASSTTGTEETQYF
-	TRBD1	TRBV5-1	TRBJ2-6	TGCGCCAGCAGCTTGGATGGAACAGGGGGCAGTGGGGCCAACGTCCTGACTTTC	CASSLDGTGGSGANVLTF
-	TRBD1	TRBV6-1	TRBJ2-2	TGTGCCAGCAGTGTGGACAGGGCGAACACCGGGGAGCTGTTTTTT	CASSVDRANTGELFF
-	-	TRBV30	TRBJ2-1	TGTGCCTGGAGTGGTAGCGGATCCTACAATGAGCAGTTCTTC	CAWSGSGSYNEQFF
-	-	TRBV11-2	TRBJ1-1	TGTGCCAGCAGCTTAGAACCGGGGGGATACGACACTGAAGCTTTCTTT	CASSLEPGGYDTEAFF
-	-	TRBV13	TRBJ1-3	TGTGCCAGCAGCCCCTCGGAGTGGGGAAACACCATATATTTT	CASSPSEWGNTIYF
-	TRBD2	TRBV4-1	TRBJ2-1	TGCGCCAGCAGCCTTCTTTCCGGGACTAACAATGAGCAGTTCTTC	CASSLLSGTNNEQFF
-	TRBD2	TRBV23-1	TRBJ2-7	TGCGCCAGCAGTCCGGGACTAGCGGGAGCAATCAGTTACGAGCAGTACTTC	CASSPGLAGAISYEQYF
-	-	TRBV2	TRBJ2-3	TGTGCCAGCAAAGCCCCAGATACGCAGTATTTT	CASKAPDTQYF